The subject of this entry is one T cell receptor beta chain. V was shortened by 10 bases and J by 8 bases, with 12 bases between the two germline ends. Per germline, CDR1 LGHDT and CDR2 YNNKEL (reference sequence). This CDR3 has 11 residues. These data belong to a study of blood T cells in healthy people across ages. A sample-barcoded 5' primer and a J-beta primer mix were used in a second PCR of about 6 to 12 cycles. A single record per CDR3 protein comes from TCRdb applying MiXCR to the 5' RACE reads. The sample shows roughly 1,000,000 distinct CDR3 sequences, about 25% of them seen only once. The sample was also reused in another study, on T cells of mothers and their children. Per that paper: The authors added sample barcodes and 2-4 random nucleotides using the M1S primer of the second PCR.

The chain recombines TRBV3-1 with TRBJ2-1; no reliable D call. The sequencing input was blood. The receptor comes from a girl aged 2 to 10 in good health. The CDR3 DNA is TGTGCCATAGGCCGGCGCGATGAGCAGTTCTTC. Amino acid sequence: CAIGRRDEQFF.